This T cell receptor (beta chain) was obtained from a study of blood T cell repertoires in COVID-19 (dated by TCRdb to 2018 to 2020). Concerning the study at large: Samples covering the acute and convalescent phases of COVID-19 were provided by collaborators in the United States, Italy and Spain. The material from the prospective study consisted of cDNA or gDNA derived from T cells, B-cell-depleted T cells, or PBMCs. The dataset comprised deeply sampled blood TCRbeta repertoires from subjects exposed to, actively infected with, or recovered from COVID-19. The repertoires were released in a freely available public database meant as a resource for research on the immune response to SARS-CoV-2. The samples were drawn from the first 160 participants of the ongoing ImmuneRACE study and from more than 1,000 subjects provided by 6 global collaborators. A de-identified subject ID, COVID-19 status, age in years and sex were almost always included in the sample metadata. HLA class I and class II types, where available, came from metadata supplied by the sample provider rather than from assay-based typing. Here is what the overall study found, with its caveats: The quantity of clinical and demographic metadata differed by source and by participant and was supplied without curation.

On this clone itself: What this receptor recognizes is not known. Per-base qualities were not stored, and no clone one base away is much larger.

The CDR3 has 15 amino acids, counting the end cysteine and phenylalanine. The DNA shown is the 45-base CDR3, in frame from base 1. CDR1 is given as MGHRA and CDR2 as YSYEKL, both from the germline V gene. V is reduced by 1 base and J by 2 bases, leaving a spacing of 10 bases between them. TCRbeta CDR3 regions were amplified from genomic DNA by means of the immunoSEQ Assay, a bias-controlled multiplex PCR. The authors processed their data as follows. The number of nucleated cells in each sample was estimated by amplification of reference gene primers within the assay. Sequence reads were collapsed and filtered to measure the absolute abundance of every unique TCRbeta CDR3 rearrangement. Productive Simpson clonality was computed per sample as the square root of Simpson's diversity index over productive rearrangements. TCRdb limited this immuneACCESS table to in-frame rearrangements with V and J called. A share of clones is missing; checked studies link under half to unresolved V genes, and the rest is unexplained. V and J calls and clone size are as listed in that table; D and trimming were resolved from the DNA. The sample yields approximately 200,000 clones; 80% to 90% were counted once. Jointly, the top ten make up 3.5% to 5.5% of the sample.

Participants in the prospective study were aged roughly 18 to 95 years, lived in 24 United States geographic areas, and enrolled through a virtual design. To assign participants to cohorts, the prospective study relied on clinical history that participants themselves reported in a screening survey and a study questionnaire. Exposed participants had been in contact with someone with a PCR-confirmed or clinician-diagnosed COVID-19 case within 2 weeks of study entry. In the prospective study, mobile phlebotomists collected whole blood, serum and a nasopharyngeal or oropharyngeal swab from each participant. Prospective study participants could optionally give additional blood draws and questionnaires over an approximately two-month period. Before DNA extraction, prospective study blood samples were shipped either frozen or at room temperature.

The chain is assembled from TRBV4-1 and TRBJ2-3, with the D gene too uncertain to name. The sequenced material came from PBMCs or T cells enriched from blood (not recorded which). The source is a woman under 40 who had been exposed to COVID-19. The nucleotide sequence is TGCGCCAGCAGCCAAGTTTTTGACAACACAGATACGCAGTATTTT. This is translated as CASSQVFDNTDTQYF.